The sequence of this T cell receptor beta chain was determined in a study of blood T cells in healthy people across ages. As concerns this clonotype: Its antigen is still unknown.

Regarding the study as a whole: Without sorted subsets, naive and antigen-experienced compartments could not be conclusively compared. There were more naive CD4+ cells and higher diversity in long-lived donors than in aged donors.

There are 13 residues in the CDR3. The V end was cut by 0 bases, the J end by 5 bases, with 11 bases between. CDR1 is DFQATT and CDR2 is SNEGSKA in the germline V gene (reference sequence). Primed by a sample-barcoded 5' primer and a J-beta primer mix, a second PCR proceeded for about 6 to 12 cycles. Each CDR3 protein gets one entry after TCRdb re-called the 5' RACE reads with MiXCR. Among approximately 850,000 distinct CDR3 sequences, 58% were seen once, and the ten largest hold approximately 23%. The chain is built from TRBV20-1 and TRBJ2-7, with D maybe TRBD1 (5 bases). This sequence was found in a man aged 30-40 years in good health. Sequenced sample: blood. This chain's CDR3 is CSARDQGTHEQYF. In DNA form, the CDR3 reads TGCAGTGCTAGAGATCAGGGCACCCACGAGCAGTACTTC.